Following are 20 T cell receptor beta chains from one sample sequenced in a study of blood T cell repertoires in COVID-19. Clones were sequenced by immunoSEQ multiplex PCR, and TCRdb holds only the in-frame ones, with some missing. The table records approximately 240,000 clones, approximately 79% of them present only once. Material for sequencing was peripheral blood. Receptor source: a woman aged 35 to 49 with active or convalescent COVID-19.

This clone was seen once. This chain connects TRBV19 to TRBJ2-7; D is possibly TRBD2 (6 bases). Germline V gene lookup returns CDR1 LNHDA and CDR2 SQIVND (reference sequence). V lost 3 bases and J lost 3, with 12 bases in between. CDR3 size: 14 residues. CDR3 region: CASSMLEGSYEQYF. The CDR3 bases are TGTGCCAGTAGTATGTTGGAGGGCAGCTACGAGCAGTACTTC.

By its share, this clone is large. The chain carries TRBV27 and TRBJ1-3, with D possibly TRBD1 on 6 matching bases. V lost 6 bases, J lost 2 bases, and 11 bases lay in between. This CDR3 has 14 residues. Germline assignment: CDR1 MNHEY and CDR2 SMNVEV (reference sequence). Here the CDR3 reads CASRTQGTGNTIYF. CDR3 DNA sequence: TGTGCCAGCAGAACACAGGGTACTGGAAACACCATATATTTT.

This chain joins TRBV30 and TRBJ1-3, with 7 bases fitting TRBD1. CDR3 length: 14 amino acids. Germline-derived CDR1 and CDR2 are GTSNPN and SVGIG (reference sequence). V lost 2 bases to trimming and J lost 6 bases; unmatched junction nucleotides: 7. Written as DNA, the CDR3 is TGTGCCTGGAGTAAGAGGCAGGGGGTAAACACCATATATTTT. Encoded protein: CAWSKRQGVNTIYF.

V and J are TRBV6-5 and TRBJ2-1, with TRBD2 matching 12 bases. CDR1 and CDR2 from the germline V gene are MNHEY and SVGAGI. Trimming took 5 bases from V and 9 from J; bases not matched to a gene: 8. This CDR3 contains 15 residues. CDR3: CASSPASGGATEQFF. CDR3 DNA: TGTGCCAGCAGTCCCGCTAGCGGGGGGGCCACTGAGCAGTTCTTC.

The chain uses TRBV4-2 and TRBJ2-2; TRBD2 aligns across 9 bases. V lost 4 bases to trimming and J lost 1 base; unmatched junction nucleotides: 4. CDR1 LGHNA and CDR2 YNFKEQ come from the germline V gene. CDR3 length equals 16 residues. The CDR3 sequence: CASSPNSGGNTGELFF. The CDR3 DNA reads as TGTGCCAGCAGCCCAAATAGCGGGGGGAACACCGGGGAGCTGTTTTTT.

V is TRBV6-5 and J is TRBJ1-5, with D possibly being TRBD1 (6 bases). The CDR3 consists of 15 residues. Trimming stripped 11 bases from V and 0 bases from J, with 17 bases between. Looked up from germline, CDR1 is MNHEY and CDR2 is SVGAGI. CDR3 amino acids: CALAQGLYSNQPQHF. The DNA for the CDR3 is TGTGCCCTGGCCCAGGGGCTGTATAGCAATCAGCCCCAGCATTTT.

The genes are TRBV28 and TRBJ1-5, with D tentatively TRBD1 (6 bases). Germline V gene data show CDR1 as MDHEN and CDR2 as SYDVKM. Trimming took 5 bases from V and 4 from J, leaving 21 bases between them. CDR3 size: 17 residues. This chain's CDR3 is CASSKTRGLIFNQPQHF. CDR3 bases: TGTGCCAGCAGTAAAACGCGGGGGCTTATTTTTAATCAGCCCCAGCATTTT.

The J gene is TRBJ1-2, the V gene TRBV28; 7 positions match TRBD1. With V trimmed by 3 bases and J by 7 bases, 11 bases remained unmatched. CDR3 size: 15 residues. Looked up from germline, CDR1 is MDHEN and CDR2 is SYDVKM. CDR3 nucleotide sequence: TGTGCCAGCAGTTTGAGGACAGGTCAGTGGTCTGGCTACACCTTC. This sequence encodes CASSLRTGQWSGYTF.

The chain employs TRBV28 and TRBJ2-6, with 12 bases identical to TRBD2. CDR1 and CDR2 (germline): MDHEN, SYDVKM. The length of the CDR3 is 18 residues. V dropped 4 bases and J dropped 0; count of bases not matched to a gene: 4. CDR3: CASSSGLAGTSGANVLTF. CDR3 sequence (DNA): TGTGCCAGCAGTTCCGGACTAGCGGGGACCTCTGGGGCCAACGTCCTGACTTTC.

This chain uses TRBV24-1 with TRBJ2-1; possible D gene TRBD1, 5 bases. Trimming shortened V by 3 bases and J by 7 bases, and 9 bases separated the two germline ends. The germline V gene has CDR1 KGHDR and CDR2 SFDVKD. The CDR3 has 13 residues. CDR3: CATSDAGLNEQFF. The DNA for the CDR3 is TGTGCCACCAGTGATGCAGGGTTGAATGAGCAGTTCTTC.

CDR3 in DNA: TGTGCCACGTCAATGGCGGGACTCCCCACAGATACGCAGTATTTT. Its protein product is CATSMAGLPTDTQYF. This chain connects TRBV7-3 to TRBJ2-3; a weak D match, TRBD2 (6 bases). The CDR3 runs 15 residues. V was trimmed by 10 bases and J by 2 bases, leaving 19 bases between them. Germline assignment: CDR1 SGHTA and CDR2 FQGTGA.

J is TRBJ2-1 and V is TRBV20-1; D perhaps matches TRBD1 (5 bases). The CDR3 length is 12 residues. Germline CDR1 reads DFQATT; CDR2 reads SNEGSKA (reference sequence). Trimming cost V 3 bases and J 9 bases, with 12 bases left between them. The CDR3 bases are TGCAGTGCTAGTGGGGCCGCTGTTGAGCAGTTCTTC. Its translation: CSASGAAVEQFF.

The chain carries TRBV11-3 and TRBJ2-1; 7 bases agree with TRBD2. Trimming at V came to 1 base and at J to 9 bases, leaving 3 bases not matched to a gene. Germline-derived CDR1 and CDR2 are SGHNT and YENEEA. CDR3 length: 13 residues. The CDR3, as DNA: TGTGCCAGCAGCTTAGTTTCGGGGGGTGAGCAGTTCTTC. Translating it yields CASSLVSGGEQFF.

This clone showed up just once. The V and J genes are TRBV28 and TRBJ1-1; D is possibly TRBD1 (6 bases). The CDR3 loop spans 14 amino acids. CDR1 MDHEN and CDR2 SYDVKM come from the germline V gene. V was trimmed by 6 bases and J by 5 bases, leaving 16 bases between them. The CDR3 is CASSGWGGGTEAFF. CDR3 nucleotides: TGTGCCAGCAGCGGATGGGGAGGGGGTACTGAAGCTTTCTTT.

The rearrangement joins TRBV5-4 to TRBJ2-3; 7 nucleotides align to TRBD2. The CDR3 loop spans 15 amino acids. Losses at the gene ends were 5 bases for V and 1 base for J; bases not matched to a gene: 7. Per germline, CDR1 SGHNT and CDR2 YYREEE (reference sequence). CDR3 bases: TGTGCCAGCAGGTTGACGGGGGGACGCACAGATACGCAGTATTTT. This translates into CASRLTGGRTDTQYF.

The chain has TRBV11-2 and TRBJ2-4, with 9 nucleotides matching TRBD2. Germline-derived CDR1 and CDR2 are SGHAT and FQNNGV. Trimming took 7 bases from V and 2 from J; bases not matched to a gene: 9. The CDR3 is 16 residues long. The CDR3 sequence: CASTLAGGPSKNIQYF. CDR3 nucleotides: TGTGCCAGCACCCTGGCGGGGGGGCCATCCAAAAACATTCAGTACTTC. Combining the CDR3 with reference TRBV11-2 and TRBJ2-4 gives the whole variable domain EAGVAQSPRYKIIEKRQSVAFWCNPISGHATLYWYQQILGQGPKLLIQFQNNGVVDDSQLPKDRFSAERLKGVDSTLKIQPAKLEDSAVYLCASTLAGGPSKNIQYFGAGTRLSVL.

The chain recombines TRBV20-1 with TRBJ1-6; tentative D call: TRBD1 (5 bases). The CDR3 length is 14 residues. Germline V CDR1 and CDR2: DFQATT, SNEGSKA (reference sequence). The ends were cut back, 3 bases at V and 9 bases at J, with 15 bases in the middle. CDR3 amino acids: CSASTDIESSPLHF. In DNA, the CDR3 is TGCAGTGCTAGTACGGACATCGAGAGTTCACCCCTCCACTTT.

This chain joins TRBV12-3 or TRBV12-4 and TRBJ1-1; 8 positions agree with TRBD1. This CDR3 has 13 residues. J was trimmed by 4 bases and V by 5 bases; bases with no gene match: 3. The CDR3 DNA follows: TGTGCCAGCAGTGCCACAGGGGGCACTGAAGCTTTCTTT. This gives the protein CASSATGGTEAFF.

The rearrangement joins TRBV5-4 to TRBJ2-2; D is possibly TRBD2 (6 bases). With 4 bases removed from V and 2 bases from J, the gap between germline ends came to 15 bases. Germline values: CDR1 SGHNT, CDR2 YYREEE (reference sequence). The CDR3 consists of 16 residues. The CDR3 coding sequence is TGTGCCAGCAGCCCCATGGCGGGAACAAACACCGGGGAGCTGTTTTTT. Its translation: CASSPMAGTNTGELFF.

V gene TRBV30 combines with J gene TRBJ1-4; 7 nucleotides agree with TRBD1. Germline V CDR1 and CDR2: GTSNPN, SVGIG (reference sequence). Unmatched junction bases numbered 11, after V lost 2 bases and J lost 8 bases. The CDR3 is made up of 15 amino acids. Here the CDR3 DNA reads TGTGCCTGGAGTCCCAAGAGAGGGGGCTGGGAAAAACTGTTTTTT. This codes for CAWSPKRGGWEKLFF. The variable domain in full, with the rest retrieved from reference TRBV30 and TRBJ1-4, is SQTIHQWPATLVQPVGSPLSLECTVEGTSNPNLYWYRQAAGRGLQLLFYSVGIGQISSEVPQNLSASRPQDRQFILSSKKLLLSDSGFYLCAWSPKRGGWEKLFFGSGTQLSVL.